The clone carrying this TCR beta chain appeared a single time. Its antigen remains unidentified. This sample was taken from a study of OX40 agonist ivuxolimab in advanced cancers. Broader study findings: The CD4+ and CD8+ T cells in the blood had expanded clonally by week 6 at 0.1 to 3.0 mg/kg.

Produced via immunoSEQ multiplex PCR; TCRdb's table is partial and in-frame only. This sample has around 50,000 clones; over 70% occur once, and the top ten carry about 3.3%. Per germline, CDR1 MNHEY and CDR2 SVGAGI. The CDR3 consists of 12 residues. V lost 4 bases and J lost 10, with 11 bases in between. This specimen consisted of CD4+ or CD8+ T cells sorted from blood, obtained in a trial of the OX40 agonist ivuxolimab. The sequence was collected from an adult with an advanced solid tumor such as melanoma, head and neck, liver or kidney cancer. The chain is built from TRBV6-5 and TRBJ2-1; D remains unclear. The CDR3 nucleotides read TGTGCCAGCAGTTCGACCTCCCTCGAGCAGTTCTTC. This gives the protein CASSSTSLEQFF.